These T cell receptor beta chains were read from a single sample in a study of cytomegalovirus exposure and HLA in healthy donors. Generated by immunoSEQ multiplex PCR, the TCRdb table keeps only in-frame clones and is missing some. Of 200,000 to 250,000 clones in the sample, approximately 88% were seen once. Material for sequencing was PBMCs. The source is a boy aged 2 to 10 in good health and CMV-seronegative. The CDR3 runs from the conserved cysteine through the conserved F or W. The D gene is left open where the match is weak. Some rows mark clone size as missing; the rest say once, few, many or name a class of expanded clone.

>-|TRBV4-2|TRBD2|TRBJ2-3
TGTGCCAGCAGCCAACTAGCGGGAGGGATGACAGATACGCAGTATTTT
CASSQLAGGMTDTQYF
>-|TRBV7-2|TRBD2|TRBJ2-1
TGTGCCAGCAGCCCGGGACTAGCGGGAGAGGGGGCCTACAATGAGCAGTTCTTC
CASSPGLAGEGAYNEQFF
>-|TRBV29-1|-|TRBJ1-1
TGCAGCGTCTCTGTGAACACTGAAGCTTTCTTT
CSVSVNTEAFF
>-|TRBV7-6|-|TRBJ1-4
TGTGCCAGCAGCCCGAGGACAGTGCCTAATGAAAAACTGTTTTTT
CASSPRTVPNEKLFF
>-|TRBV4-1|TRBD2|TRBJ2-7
TGCGCCAGCAGCCAAAAAACGTCGGAACTAGCGGTTCTCTACGAGCAGTACTTC
CASSQKTSELAVLYEQYF
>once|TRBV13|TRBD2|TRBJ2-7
TGTGCCAGCAGCTTTGGGACTAGCGGGAGTTACGAGCAGTACTTC
CASSFGTSGSYEQYF
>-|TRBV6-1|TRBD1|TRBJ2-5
TGTGCCAGCAGTGGGGACAGGGACTTTCACCCGTGGGAGACCCAGTACTTC
CASSGDRDFHPWETQYF
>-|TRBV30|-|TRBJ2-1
TGTGCCTGGAGTATTAGACTAGATAATGAGCAGTTCTTC
CAWSIRLDNEQFF
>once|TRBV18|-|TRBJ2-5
TGTGCCAGCTCACCGAATCAGGGAGGCGGAGAGACCCAGTACTTC
CASSPNQGGGETQYF
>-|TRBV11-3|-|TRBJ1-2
TGTGCCAGCAGCCGTAGAACCTCTCGGTGTGGCTACACCTTC
CASSRRTSRCGYTF
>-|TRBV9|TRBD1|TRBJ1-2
TGTGCCAGCAGCCCAGCAAGCGGGACAGGGCTTGGCTACACCTTC
CASSPASGTGLGYTF
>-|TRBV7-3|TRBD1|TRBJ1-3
TGTGCCAGCAGCTTAACAGGGACAGGGGACTTCGGAAACACCATATATTTT
CASSLTGTGDFGNTIYF
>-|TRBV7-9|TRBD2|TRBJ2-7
TGTGCCAGCAGCTTAGACGGAGCGGGGTGGTCCTACGAGCAGTACTTC
CASSLDGAGWSYEQYF
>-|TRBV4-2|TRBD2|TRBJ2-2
TGTGCCAGCAGCCAAGCTCCGCGGGAGGACACCGGGGAGCTGTTTTTT
CASSQAPREDTGELFF
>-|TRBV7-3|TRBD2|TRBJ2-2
TGTGCCAGCAGCCTAGCGGGGGCCAACACCGGGGAGCTGTTTTTT
CASSLAGANTGELFF
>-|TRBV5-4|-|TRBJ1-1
TGTGCCAGCAGCCCAGGCCAAAACACTGAAGCTTTCTTT
CASSPGQNTEAFF
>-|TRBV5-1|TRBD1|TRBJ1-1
TGCGCCAGCAGCTTTTCCGGGACAGCAAACACTGAAGCTTTCTTT
CASSFSGTANTEAFF
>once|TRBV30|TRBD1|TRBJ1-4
TGTGCCTGGAGTAAAGGAAGGCAGGGGGGAAAAAAACTGTTTTTT
CAWSKGRQGGKKLFF
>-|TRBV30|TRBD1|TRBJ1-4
TGTGCCTCGACAGGGCTGGATGAAAAACTGTTTTTT
CASTGLDEKLFF
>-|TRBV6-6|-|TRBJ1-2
TGTGCCAGCAGTTACTCGGCCGTCCCCAATGGCTACACCTTC
CASSYSAVPNGYTF
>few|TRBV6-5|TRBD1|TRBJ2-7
TGTGCCAGCAGTTACCGACAGGGGTACGAGCAGTACTTC
CASSYRQGYEQYF
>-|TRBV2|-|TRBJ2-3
TGTGCCAGCAGAGAACGTACAGGGTTTGGGACAGATACGCAGTATTTT
CASRERTGFGTDTQYF
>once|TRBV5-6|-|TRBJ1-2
TGTGCCAGCAGTAACTCTGGGGGGGGCGCATATGGCTACACCTTC
CASSNSGGGAYGYTF
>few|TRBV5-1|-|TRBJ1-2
TGCGCCAGCAGCTTTACCAACAGGGATCCGGGAGGCTACACCTTC
CASSFTNRDPGGYTF
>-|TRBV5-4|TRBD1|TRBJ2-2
TGTGCCAGCAGCTTGGTGGGACAGGGGTTCGCCGGGGAGCTGTTTTTT
CASSLVGQGFAGELFF
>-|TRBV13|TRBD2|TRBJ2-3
TGTGCCAGCAGCTCGCCGGGACTAGCGGGGGGGCCGACAGATACGCAGTATTTT
CASSSPGLAGGPTDTQYF
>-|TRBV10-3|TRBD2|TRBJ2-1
TGTGCCATCAGGCCCGGGACTAGCGGCGATGAGCAGTTCTTC
CAIRPGTSGDEQFF
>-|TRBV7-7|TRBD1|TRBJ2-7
TGTGCTAGCAGCTTATCCCAACAGGGGAGCGAGCAGTACTTC
CASSLSQQGSEQYF
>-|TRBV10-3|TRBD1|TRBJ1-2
TGTGCCATCAGCAACCGGGACAGGGGGACCAACTATGGCTACACCTTC
CAISNRDRGTNYGYTF
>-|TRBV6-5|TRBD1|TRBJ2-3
TGTGCCAGCAGTAAACCCGGGACAGAGGTTCGGTATTTT
CASSKPGTEVRYF
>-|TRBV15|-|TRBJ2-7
TGTGCCACCAGCAGTATACTGACAGCTACCTACGAGCAGTACTTC
CATSSILTATYEQYF
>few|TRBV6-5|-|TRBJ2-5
TGTGCCAGCAGTGAGTTAGGGGCAGGAGAGACCCAGTACTTC
CASSELGAGETQYF
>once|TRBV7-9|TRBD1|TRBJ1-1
TGTTCCAGCAGCTCGACAGGGCACACTGAAGCTTTCTTT
CSSSSTGHTEAFF
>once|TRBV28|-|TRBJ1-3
TGTGCCAGCAGTTTAGACACCTCTGGAAACACCATATATTTT
CASSLDTSGNTIYF
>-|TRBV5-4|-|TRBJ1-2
TGTGCCAGCAGCGCGGGCCAGAACTATGGCTACACCTTC
CASSAGQNYGYTF
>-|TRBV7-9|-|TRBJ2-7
TGTGCCAGCAGTCGAATCGGTCCCCCCGAGCAGTACTTC
CASSRIGPPEQYF